These T cell receptor beta chains were read from a single sample in a study of technical replicates of blood from a handful of donors. The table came from immunoSEQ multiplex PCR; TCRdb's copy has only in-frame clones and leaves some out. Found here are more than 60,000 clones, about 95% of them singletons; the top ten hold 0.25% to 0.3%. Source material: T cells isolated from PBMCs. All receptors derive from a human donor in good health. Each CDR3 is given with its conserved first and last residue. D genes are given only for firm matches. Size tells how often a clone was seen (once, few, many) or the class of an expanded clone, and some rows leave it out.

j_call d_call v_call clone_size cdr3_aa cdr3_nt
TRBJ2-7 TRBD1 TRBV19 - CASTPGQGSSYEQYF TGTGCCAGTACTCCGGGACAGGGTTCATCCTACGAGCAGTACTTC
TRBJ1-2 - TRBV6-1 - CASSDRPRDTQANYGYTF TGTGCCAGCAGTGATAGACCCAGAGACACCCAAGCTAACTATGGCTACACCTTC
TRBJ2-7 - TRBV7-6 - CASSLAGESYEQYF TGTGCCAGCAGCTTAGCAGGGGAATCCTACGAGCAGTACTTC
TRBJ1-2 TRBD1 TRBV5-1 - CASSLAAGGGYGYTF TGCGCCAGCAGCTTGGCGGCAGGGGGCGGCTATGGCTACACCTTC
TRBJ1-2 - TRBV27 - CATSQAWGGSYGYTF TGTGCCACGAGTCAGGCGTGGGGGGGGAGCTATGGCTACACCTTC
TRBJ2-2 - TRBV11-2 - CASSSPLTLGGPNTGELFF TGTGCCAGCAGCTCCCCCCTCACCCTGGGGGGGCCCAACACCGGGGAGCTGTTTTTT
TRBJ1-1 - TRBV7-9 - CASSGQETGNTEAFF TGTGCCAGCAGCGGGCAAGAGACAGGGAACACTGAAGCTTTCTTT
TRBJ2-4 - TRBV19 - CASSPEGSIAKNIQYF TGTGCCAGTAGTCCCGAAGGGAGTATAGCCAAAAACATTCAGTACTTC
TRBJ1-5 TRBD1 TRBV30 - CAWSDGFRTGGYQPQHF TGTGCCTGGAGTGACGGTTTTCGGACAGGGGGATACCAGCCCCAGCATTTT
TRBJ1-3 - TRBV11-3 - CASSLASQAGSGNTIYF TGTGCCAGCAGCTTAGCGTCTCAAGCAGGCTCTGGAAACACCATATATTTT
TRBJ2-7 - TRBV5-1 - CASSLERYSSYEQYF TGCGCCAGCAGCTTGGAGCGGTATAGCTCCTACGAGCAGTACTTC
TRBJ2-3 - TRBV28 - CASSQPLADTQYF TGTGCCAGCAGTCAACCTCTAGCGGATACGCAGTATTTT
TRBJ1-5 TRBD1 TRBV19 - CASTPVTGDQPQHF TGTGCCAGTACCCCCGTGACAGGGGATCAGCCCCAGCATTTT
TRBJ2-7 TRBD1 TRBV5-6 - CASSFRTGGYEQYF TGTGCCAGCAGCTTTAGGACAGGGGGGTACGAGCAGTACTTC
TRBJ1-2 - TRBV7-9 - CASSPSRDTMWSYGYTF TGTGCCAGCAGCCCTTCCCGGGACACCATGTGGAGCTATGGCTACACCTTC
TRBJ2-7 - TRBV29-1 - CSVAAGQTTYEQYF TGCAGCGTTGCAGCGGGACAAACTACCTACGAGCAGTACTTC
TRBJ2-7 - TRBV19 - CASGDWAGREQYF TGTGCCAGTGGGGACTGGGCAGGGCGAGAGCAGTACTTC
TRBJ2-1 TRBD1 TRBV27 - CASRTKPLRDSSYNEQFF TGTGCCAGCAGGACTAAGCCACTCCGGGACAGCTCCTACAATGAGCAGTTCTTC
TRBJ2-2 TRBD1 TRBV5-5 - CASSLGQGAGELFF TGTGCCAGCAGCTTGGGGCAGGGGGCCGGGGAGCTGTTTTTT
TRBJ2-7 - TRBV28 - CASFSPGFSHYEQYF TGTGCCAGCTTCTCTCCCGGGTTCTCACACTACGAGCAGTACTTC
TRBJ2-1 TRBD1 TRBV5-6 - CASSWTGSNEQFF TGTGCCAGCAGCTGGACAGGGAGCAATGAGCAGTTCTTC
TRBJ1-1 TRBD1 TRBV5-5 - CASSLADRDGTEAFF TGTGCCAGCAGCTTGGCGGACAGGGATGGCACTGAAGCTTTCTTT
TRBJ2-7 TRBD1 TRBV13 - CASSHLRGSSYEQYF TGTGCCAGCAGCCATCTCAGGGGGAGCTCCTACGAGCAGTACTTC
TRBJ2-3 - TRBV9 - CASSVLSDTQYF TGTGCCAGCAGCGTACTCTCAGATACGCAGTATTTT
TRBJ2-3 - TRBV5-6 - CASSFEVNTQYF TGTGCCAGCAGCTTCGAGGTGAATACGCAGTATTTT
TRBJ2-3 - TRBV28 - CASSPTDTQYF TGTGCCAGCAGCCCGACAGATACGCAGTATTTT
TRBJ1-5 - TRBV28 - CASAGDDQPQHF TGTGCCAGCGCAGGGGATGATCAGCCCCAGCATTTT
TRBJ1-5 TRBD1 TRBV2 - CASSATGINQPQHF TGTGCCAGCAGTGCGACAGGGATCAATCAGCCCCAGCATTTT
TRBJ2-1 TRBD2 TRBV28 - CASSLLTSGSNEQFF TGTGCCAGCAGTTTACTGACTAGCGGGAGCAATGAGCAGTTCTTC
TRBJ2-2 TRBD1 TRBV5-1 - CASSDRGSGTGELFF TGCGCCAGCAGCGACAGGGGGTCGGGCACCGGGGAGCTGTTTTTT
TRBJ1-2 - TRBV5-1 - CASSLASTLRGYTF TGCGCCAGCAGCTTGGCCTCGACTCTACGGGGCTACACCTTC
TRBJ2-5 TRBD2 TRBV28 - CASNRLAGQETQYF TGTGCCAGCAATCGACTAGCGGGGCAAGAGACCCAGTACTTC
TRBJ1-1 TRBD1 TRBV27 - CASSFGTGKGNTEAFF TGTGCCAGCAGTTTCGGGACAGGGAAGGGGAACACTGAAGCTTTCTTT
TRBJ2-4 TRBD2 TRBV28 - CASSPGLAYKNIQYF TGTGCCAGCAGCCCGGGACTAGCTTACAAAAACATTCAGTACTTC
TRBJ1-2 - TRBV28 - CASRPGGVDYGYTF TGTGCCAGCAGACCTGGGGGGGTTGACTATGGCTACACCTTC
TRBJ2-7 TRBD1 TRBV27 - CASSVGTGPLDEQYF TGTGCCAGCAGTGTAGGGACAGGGCCTCTGGACGAGCAGTACTTC
TRBJ2-3 - TRBV4-1 - CASSLGLSTDTQYF TGCGCCAGCAGCCTCGGGTTAAGCACAGATACGCAGTATTTT
TRBJ1-4 TRBD1 TRBV6-5 - CASSYGQANEKLFF TGTGCCAGCAGTTACGGACAGGCTAATGAAAAACTGTTTTTT
TRBJ2-7 TRBD1 TRBV7-9 - CASSLGPGQGSYEQYF TGTGCCAGCAGCTTAGGGCCGGGACAGGGCTCCTACGAGCAGTACTTC
TRBJ2-3 TRBD2 TRBV4-1 - CASSQGRGLADTDTQYF TGCGCCAGCAGCCAGGGTCGGGGACTAGCGGACACAGATACGCAGTATTTT
TRBJ2-2 - TRBV7-9 - CASSLVSRNTGELFF TGTGCCAGCAGCTTAGTATCCAGGAACACCGGGGAGCTGTTTTTT
TRBJ1-1 - TRBV6-1 - CASSGQLNTEAFF TGTGCCAGCAGTGGACAATTGAACACTGAAGCTTTCTTT
TRBJ2-2 TRBD2 TRBV5-5 - CASSLANLAGDSTGELFF TGTGCCAGCAGCTTGGCTAATCTAGCGGGAGATAGTACCGGGGAGCTGTTTTTT
TRBJ1-6 TRBD1 TRBV7-6 - CASSSSERQGGNSPLHF TGTGCCAGCAGCTCTTCCGAAAGACAGGGAGGAAATTCACCCCTCCACTTT
TRBJ2-7 TRBD1 TRBV28 once CASTPGQGGIEQYF TGTGCCAGCACTCCCGGACAGGGAGGAATCGAGCAGTACTTC
TRBJ1-5 TRBD1 TRBV7-9 - CASSLDRVRPQHF TGTGCCAGCAGTCTGGACAGGGTTCGGCCCCAGCATTTT
TRBJ1-2 - TRBV11-3 - CASSFLSPTGEYGYTF TGTGCCAGCAGCTTTCTTTCCCCGACCGGGGAGTATGGCTACACCTTC